The present TCR beta chain was sequenced within a study of T cells expressing NK-cell markers. Following a re-call of the 5' RACE reads, TCRdb has one entry per CDR3 protein and lacks DNA. This sample's table reports around 380,000 distinct CDR3 sequences. From germline, CDR1 is SGHNT and CDR2 YYREEE (reference sequence). The CDR3 length is 17 residues. This TCR derives from a woman in her fifties or sixties in good health. The specimen was blood T cells: a sorted CD56 or NKG2C T cell subset, CD4+ or CD8+ T cells, or bulk PBMC T cells (not recorded which). V usage is TRBV5-4 and J usage is TRBJ2-1; the TCRdb call, TRBD1, lacks DNA for checking. The CDR3 here is CASSLSTGQGSYNEQFF.